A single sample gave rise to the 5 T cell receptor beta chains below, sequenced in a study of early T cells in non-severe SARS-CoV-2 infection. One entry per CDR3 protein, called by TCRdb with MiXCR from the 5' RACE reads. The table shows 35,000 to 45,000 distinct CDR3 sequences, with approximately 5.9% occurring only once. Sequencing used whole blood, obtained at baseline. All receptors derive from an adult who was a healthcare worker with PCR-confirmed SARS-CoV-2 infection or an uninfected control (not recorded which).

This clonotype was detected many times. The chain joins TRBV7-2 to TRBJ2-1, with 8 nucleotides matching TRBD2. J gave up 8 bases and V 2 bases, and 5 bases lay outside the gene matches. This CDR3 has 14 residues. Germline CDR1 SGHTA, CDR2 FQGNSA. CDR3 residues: CASSLPGGPYEQFF. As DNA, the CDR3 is TGTGCCAGCAGCTTACCGGGGGGGCCCTATGAGCAGTTCTTC.

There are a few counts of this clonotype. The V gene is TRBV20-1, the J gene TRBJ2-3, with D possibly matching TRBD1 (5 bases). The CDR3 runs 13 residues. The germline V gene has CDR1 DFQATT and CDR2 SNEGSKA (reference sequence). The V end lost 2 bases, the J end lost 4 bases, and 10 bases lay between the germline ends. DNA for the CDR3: TGCAGTGCTAGACAGGGTTGGGCAGATACGCAGTATTTT. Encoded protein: CSARQGWADTQYF.

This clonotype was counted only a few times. CDR3 sequence reads: CATGEGPTNEKLFF. CDR3 DNA sequence: TGTGCCACCGGGGAGGGCCCAACTAATGAAAAACTGTTTTTT. This sequence joins TRBV6-6 and TRBJ1-4, with D unclear. The germline gives CDR1 MNHNY, CDR2 SVGAGI (reference sequence). Trimming pared 10 bases from V and 0 bases from J, leaving 12 bases between. The length of the CDR3 is 14 residues.

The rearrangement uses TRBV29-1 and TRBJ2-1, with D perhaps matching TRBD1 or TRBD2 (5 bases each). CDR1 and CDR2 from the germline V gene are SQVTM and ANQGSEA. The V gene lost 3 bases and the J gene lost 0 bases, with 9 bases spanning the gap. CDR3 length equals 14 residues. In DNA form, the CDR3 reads TGCAGCGTTGAGGGGGTTAACTCCTACAATGAGCAGTTCTTC. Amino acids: CSVEGVNSYNEQFF.

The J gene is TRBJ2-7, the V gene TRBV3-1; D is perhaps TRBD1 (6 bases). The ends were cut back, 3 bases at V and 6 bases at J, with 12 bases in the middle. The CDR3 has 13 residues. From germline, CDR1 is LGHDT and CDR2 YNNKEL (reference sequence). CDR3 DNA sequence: TGTGCCAGCAGCCACCCCAGGGGTTCCGAGCAGTACTTC. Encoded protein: CASSHPRGSEQYF.